This is a list of T cell receptor beta chains from one sample in a study of Ad26.COV2.S vaccination and SARS-CoV-2 variants. The method was immunoSEQ multiplex PCR; TCRdb's version includes in-frame clones alone and lacks a portion of them. The table records about 280,000 clones, around 87% of them present only once. The sequences come from peripheral blood, collected in a trial of Ad26.COV2.S vaccine versus placebo. Every receptor here comes from a person aged 18-60 years who received the Ad26.COV2.S COVID-19 vaccine or a placebo. Both conserved end residues are trimmed from each CDR3. The D gene is left open where the match is weak. Size tells how often a clone was seen (once, few, many) or the class of an expanded clone, and some rows leave it out.

TRBJ2-3	TRBV7-2	-	-	ASSLVDSKY
TRBJ2-3	TRBV5-1	-	TRBD2	ASSLGLLAGGPLADTQY
TRBJ1-3	TRBV28	-	TRBD1	ASKGQGRFGNTIY
TRBJ1-1	TRBV30	-	-	AWSGISSNTEAF
TRBJ2-2	TRBV11-3	-	TRBD1	ASSFGQGIGPGELF
TRBJ2-7	TRBV27	-	TRBD2	ASSPRGGGEQY
TRBJ2-2	TRBV11-2	-	TRBD2	ASSPRTSWNTGELF
TRBJ2-7	TRBV11-2	-	TRBD1	ASSADRGGYEQY
TRBJ1-5	TRBV5-1	-	TRBD1	ASTTDRVRTSQPQH
TRBJ2-7	TRBV18	-	TRBD1	ASSRGTGTVSYEQY
TRBJ1-5	TRBV19	-	TRBD1	ATSGGGAQPQH
TRBJ2-2	TRBV18	-	-	ASSQNRAFPGELF
TRBJ1-2	TRBV12-3/TRBV12-4	few	-	ASSSDTLYGYT
TRBJ2-7	TRBV3-1/TRBV3-2	once	TRBD2	ASSQEAGLGYEQY
TRBJ2-3	TRBV11-3	-	-	ASSKTSRTDTQY
TRBJ1-5	TRBV2	-	-	ASRAELVLVGQPQH
TRBJ1-6	TRBV4-3	-	-	ASSPSRQEWHSPLH
TRBJ2-2	TRBV9	-	TRBD1	ASSANPGQTNTGELF
TRBJ2-3	TRBV4-1	-	-	ASSQGGSPGPQY
TRBJ2-4	TRBV2	-	-	ASTTSVRAGAKNIQY
TRBJ2-7	TRBV4-2	many	-	ASSPPLRAYEQY
TRBJ1-3	TRBV4-3	-	-	ASSQDPADSGNTIY
TRBJ2-2	TRBV7-9	-	-	ASSLTGYTGELF
TRBJ2-7	TRBV5-1	once	TRBD2	ASSSSGSSYEQY
TRBJ1-3	TRBV10-3	-	-	AIRESEYSGNTIY
TRBJ2-7	TRBV10-3	-	-	AISDMGEQY
TRBJ1-6	TRBV3-1/TRBV3-2	-	-	ASAHTGDSSPLH
TRBJ1-1	TRBV4-1	-	TRBD1	ASSQGRQGTRFAEAF
TRBJ1-2	TRBV3-1/TRBV3-2	-	TRBD1	ASSPDRSYGYT
TRBJ1-2	TRBV5-4	-	TRBD1	ASSAPGQVYGYT
TRBJ2-7	TRBV9	-	-	ASSVGGNEQY
TRBJ1-2	TRBV6-5	-	-	ASSSRGTGRSLGYT
TRBJ2-3	TRBV9	-	TRBD2	ASSPRLAGTDTQY
TRBJ2-7	TRBV5-1	-	-	ASSSWSYEQY
TRBJ1-3	TRBV24-1	-	-	ATSDSTPSEFSGNTIY
TRBJ1-1	TRBV5-4	-	-	ASSLGGFGLMNTEAF
TRBJ2-7	TRBV4-2	-	-	ASSLRRGAGEDEQY
TRBJ2-7	TRBV19	-	TRBD1	ASSPGQGAYEQY
TRBJ1-3	TRBV27	-	-	ASSFQGPGDTIY
TRBJ1-1	TRBV5-1	-	-	ASSLGPSENTEAF
TRBJ2-5	TRBV11-2	-	-	ASSGQVGAGETQY
TRBJ1-6	TRBV5-1	-	-	ASSFPTARDNSPLH
TRBJ2-7	TRBV6-1	-	-	ASSEGGAGVYEQY
TRBJ2-4	TRBV6-5	-	-	ASRISGASLNIQY
TRBJ1-2	TRBV3-1/TRBV3-2	-	-	ASSPDYIYGYT
TRBJ1-2	TRBV6-5	-	-	ASSSSYGYT
TRBJ2-7	TRBV18	-	-	ASSQGTGTHIYEQY
TRBJ1-6	TRBV9	once	-	ASSVEGGYNSPLH
TRBJ2-5	TRBV12-3/TRBV12-4	-	-	ASSFSVETQY
TRBJ2-2	TRBV5-5	-	-	ASSQDSSTNTGELF
TRBJ1-1	TRBV14	-	-	ASSQVANTEAF
TRBJ1-5	TRBV12-3/TRBV12-4	few	-	ASQQTSNQPQH
TRBJ2-7	TRBV7-3	-	-	ASSLSRAYDQEQY
TRBJ2-2	TRBV5-1	few	TRBD2	ASSPGLAGGFDFTGELF
TRBJ1-1	TRBV7-2	-	-	ASSPRAGGGNTEAF
TRBJ2-7	TRBV6-5	once	TRBD2	ASSPPPGGYEQY
TRBJ1-3	TRBV3-1/TRBV3-2	-	-	ASSYQGSGNTIY